The rows below give T cell receptor beta chains drawn from one sample of a study of blood T cells in healthy people across ages. TCRdb reanalysed the 5' RACE reads using MiXCR and keeps one entry per CDR3 protein. Of about 760,000 distinct CDR3 sequences listed, 20% to 30% were seen once; the top ten hold under 9.5%. The same data also contributed to another study, on T cells of mothers and their children.

The sequencing input was blood. These receptors were taken from a boy between 10 and 17 years old in good health. CDR3s include the opening cysteine and the closing phenylalanine or tryptophan. D genes are given only for firm matches. Expanded clones are given a class, and other clones once, few, many or no size at all.

cdr3_length,clone_size,v_call,d_call,j_call,cdr3_aa,cdr3_nt
17,NA,TRBV4-1,TRBD1,TRBJ1-2,CASSQGVGTGGGYGYTF,TGCGCCAGCAGCCAAGGGGTAGGGACAGGGGGAGGCTATGGCTACACCTTC
16,few,TRBV7-8,TRBD2,TRBJ2-2,CASSLVAGVNTGELFF,TGTGCCAGCAGCTTAGTAGCGGGGGTGAACACCGGGGAGCTGTTTTTT
16,few,TRBV6-5,TRBD2,TRBJ2-1,CASRLAGSAGYNEQFF,TGTGCCAGCAGATTAGCGGGGTCCGCGGGCTACAATGAGCAGTTCTTC
13,NA,TRBV12-3/TRBV12-4,NA,TRBJ1-1,CASRSSPPYGAFF,TGTGCCAGCAGGTCAAGTCCCCCTTATGGAGCTTTCTTT
16,NA,TRBV5-1,NA,TRBJ2-5,CASSWGPGDGQETQYF,TGCGCCAGCAGCTGGGGCCCAGGGGATGGGCAAGAGACCCAGTACTTC
15,NA,TRBV28,TRBD1,TRBJ2-7,CASRETGGSSYEQYF,TGTGCCAGCAGGGAGACAGGGGGGAGCTCCTACGAGCAGTACTTC
15,NA,TRBV28,NA,TRBJ2-4,CASSLNERQLNIQYF,TGTGCCAGCAGTTTAAACGAAAGGCAGCTAAACATTCAGTACTTC
16,NA,TRBV11-1,TRBD1,TRBJ2-5,CASSPRDRGRIETQYF,TGTGCCAGCAGCCCGAGGGACAGGGGGCGAATAGAGACCCAGTACTTC
16,NA,TRBV5-5,TRBD2,TRBJ2-3,CASSLTSGGYTDTQYF,TGTGCCAGCAGCTTGACTAGCGGGGGCTACACAGATACGCAGTATTTT
15,many,TRBV7-2,TRBD2,TRBJ2-2,CASSPYGGDTGELFF,TGTGCCAGCAGCCCCTACGGGGGGGACACCGGGGAGCTGTTTTTT
13,few,TRBV28,TRBD1,TRBJ1-2,CASSGWDRYGYTF,TGTGCCAGCAGTGGATGGGACAGATATGGCTACACCTTC
16,few,TRBV12-3/TRBV12-4,NA,TRBJ2-1,CASSFEVSTGRNEQFF,TGTGCCAGCAGTTTTGAAGTCTCTACGGGCCGCAATGAGCAGTTCTTC
14,NA,TRBV11-3,TRBD1,TRBJ2-7,CASSLAGGEYEQYF,TGTGCCAGCAGCTTAGCAGGGGGCGAGTACGAGCAGTACTTC
18,NA,TRBV9,NA,TRBJ2-5,CASSVSYREPRVQETQYF,TGTGCCAGCAGCGTGAGTTACCGGGAACCACGGGTCCAAGAGACCCAGTACTTC
14,NA,TRBV5-1,TRBD1,TRBJ1-4,CASSGQGSYEKLFF,TGCGCCAGCAGCGGACAGGGTTCTTATGAAAAACTGTTTTTT
15,few,TRBV29-1,NA,TRBJ2-1,CSVGRQHSGRDEQFF,TGCAGCGTAGGAAGACAGCACTCGGGCCGCGATGAGCAGTTCTTC
13,few,TRBV12-3/TRBV12-4,NA,TRBJ2-7,CASSLGGWYEQYF,TGTGCCAGCAGTTTAGGTGGGTGGTACGAGCAGTACTTC
18,NA,TRBV20-1,TRBD2,TRBJ2-3,CSARVTGGGTGGTDTQYF,TGCAGTGCTAGAGTTACGGGAGGGGGAACGGGGGGCACAGATACGCAGTATTTT
12,few,TRBV19,NA,TRBJ2-2,CASTPITGELFF,TGTGCCAGTACCCCGATTACCGGGGAGCTGTTTTTT
14,few,TRBV6-1,NA,TRBJ1-2,CASSESPRNDGYTF,TGTGCCAGCAGTGAGTCCCCGAGGAATGATGGCTACACCTTC
17,NA,TRBV12-3/TRBV12-4,NA,TRBJ2-7,CASSLVPVDRPPYEQYF,TGTGCCAGCAGTTTAGTCCCCGTAGACAGGCCCCCCTACGAGCAGTACTTC
13,few,TRBV4-1,NA,TRBJ2-7,CASSRSPFDEQYF,TGCGCCAGCAGCCGGTCACCCTTTGACGAGCAGTACTTC
13,NA,TRBV20-1,NA,TRBJ2-1,CSGGRTGVNEQFF,TGCAGTGGAGGCCGGACCGGAGTTAATGAGCAGTTCTTC
15,NA,TRBV4-3,TRBD1,TRBJ2-5,CASSRGTGGKETQYF,TGCGCCAGCAGCAGAGGGACAGGGGGGAAAGAGACCCAGTACTTC
15,NA,TRBV6-5,NA,TRBJ2-5,CASSYSTGIGETQYF,TGTGCCAGCAGTTACTCTACAGGGATCGGGGAGACCCAGTACTTC
15,NA,TRBV7-9,NA,TRBJ2-7,CASSRPEALSYEQYF,TGTGCCAGCAGCCGCCCTGAGGCCCTTAGCTACGAGCAGTACTTC
15,NA,TRBV14,NA,TRBJ2-5,CASSRDHQREETQYF,TGTGCCAGCAGCCGGGACCATCAAAGAGAAGAGACCCAGTACTTC
12,NA,TRBV24-1,NA,TRBJ1-1,CATSGPDTEAFF,TGTGCCACCAGTGGGCCGGACACTGAAGCTTTCTTT
10,NA,TRBV29-1,NA,TRBJ2-1,CSVNHYEQFF,TGCAGCGTCAATCACTATGAGCAGTTCTTC
14,NA,TRBV11-2,NA,TRBJ1-2,CASSLERLTYGYTF,TGTGCCAGCAGCTTAGAACGCCTTACCTATGGCTACACCTTC
14,NA,TRBV25-1,TRBD2,TRBJ2-5,CASSASGYQETQYF,TGTGCCAGCAGTGCTAGCGGGTACCAAGAGACCCAGTACTTC
15,NA,TRBV4-2,NA,TRBJ2-5,CASSQALRDRETQYF,TGTGCCAGCAGCCAAGCCCTCAGGGATAGGGAGACCCAGTACTTC
18,few,TRBV3-1,TRBD2,TRBJ2-1,CASSKKGTSGMVYNEQFF,TGTGCCAGCAGCAAAAAAGGAACTAGCGGGATGGTATACAATGAGCAGTTCTTC
14,NA,TRBV20-1,NA,TRBJ1-4,CSAIEQEKGEKLLF,TGCAGTGCTATAGAACAGGAGAAGGGTGAAAAACTGCTTTTT
13,NA,TRBV4-3,NA,TRBJ2-1,CASSQFSYNEQFF,TGCGCCAGCAGCCAATTTTCCTACAATGAGCAGTTCTTC
14,NA,TRBV10-3,TRBD2,TRBJ2-5,CAISTDRGGETQYF,TGTGCCATCAGCACCGACCGGGGGGGAGAGACCCAGTACTTC
14,few,TRBV20-1,TRBD1,TRBJ2-7,CSARPDRGQAEQYF,TGCAGTGCTAGACCCGACAGGGGGCAGGCCGAGCAGTACTTC
13,few,TRBV29-1,TRBD1,TRBJ2-7,CSAKDRVSYEQYF,TGCAGCGCCAAGGACAGGGTCTCCTACGAGCAGTACTTC
15,NA,TRBV15,TRBD2,TRBJ2-7,CATSAFGTSSYEQYF,TGTGCCACCAGCGCTTTCGGGACTAGCAGCTACGAGCAGTACTTC
13,NA,TRBV20-1,NA,TRBJ1-5,CSAGRTGDQPQHF,TGCAGTGCTGGAAGGACTGGAGATCAGCCCCAGCATTTT
13,NA,TRBV6-5,TRBD2,TRBJ2-1,CASSLTSAYEQFF,TGTGCCAGCAGCTTGACTAGCGCCTATGAGCAGTTCTTC
15,NA,TRBV5-1,NA,TRBJ1-2,CASSFDSGGDYGYTF,TGCGCCAGCAGCTTCGACTCCGGAGGTGACTATGGCTACACCTTC
14,NA,TRBV28,TRBD2,TRBJ2-1,CASSLPGLANEQFF,TGTGCCAGCAGTCTTCCGGGACTAGCGAATGAGCAGTTCTTC